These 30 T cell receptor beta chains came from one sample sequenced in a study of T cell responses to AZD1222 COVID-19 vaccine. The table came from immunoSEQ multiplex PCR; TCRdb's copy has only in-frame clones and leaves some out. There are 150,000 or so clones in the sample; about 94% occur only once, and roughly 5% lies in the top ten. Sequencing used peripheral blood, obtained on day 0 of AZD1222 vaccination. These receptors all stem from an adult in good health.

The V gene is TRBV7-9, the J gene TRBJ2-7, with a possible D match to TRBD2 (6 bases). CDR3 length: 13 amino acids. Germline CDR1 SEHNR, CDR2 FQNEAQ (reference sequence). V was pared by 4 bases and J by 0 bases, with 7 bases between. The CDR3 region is CASSSGDSYEQYF. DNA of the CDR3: TGTGCCAGCAGCTCGGGGGACTCCTACGAGCAGTACTTC. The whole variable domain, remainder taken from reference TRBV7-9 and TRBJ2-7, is DTGVSQNPRHKITKRGQNVTFRCDPISEHNRLYWYRQTLGQGPEFLTYFQNEAQLEKSRLLSDRFSAERPKGSFSTLEIQRTEQGDSAMYLCASSSGDSYEQYFGPGTRLTVT.

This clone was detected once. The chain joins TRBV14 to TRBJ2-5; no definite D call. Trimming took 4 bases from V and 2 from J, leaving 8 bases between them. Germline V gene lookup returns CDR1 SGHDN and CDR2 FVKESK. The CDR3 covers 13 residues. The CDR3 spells CASSRNLQETQYF. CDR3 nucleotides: TGTGCCAGCAGCCGCAACTTGCAAGAGACCCAGTACTTC.

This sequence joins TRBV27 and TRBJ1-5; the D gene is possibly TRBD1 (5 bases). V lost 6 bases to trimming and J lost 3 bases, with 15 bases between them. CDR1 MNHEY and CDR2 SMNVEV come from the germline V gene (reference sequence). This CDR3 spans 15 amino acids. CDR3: CASRALGVLNQPQHF. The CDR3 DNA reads TGTGCCAGCAGGGCCTTAGGGGTCCTCAATCAGCCCCAGCATTTT.

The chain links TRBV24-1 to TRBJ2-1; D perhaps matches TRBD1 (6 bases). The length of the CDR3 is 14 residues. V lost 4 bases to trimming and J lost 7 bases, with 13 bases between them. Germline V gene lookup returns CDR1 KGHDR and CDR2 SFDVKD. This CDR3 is CATSDHTGNNEQFF. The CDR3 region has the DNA TGTGCCACCAGTGACCATACAGGGAATAATGAGCAGTTCTTC.

Here the CDR3 DNA reads TGTGCCAGCGGGGGACTGCATAATTCACCCCTCCACTTT. Amino acids: CASGGLHNSPLHF. This chain links TRBV7-6 with TRBJ1-6, with a possible D match to TRBD1 (5 bases). V was shortened by 8 bases and J by 5 bases, with 10 bases between the two germline ends. Germline V lookup: CDR1 SGHVS, CDR2 FNYEAQ. The CDR3 consists of 13 residues.

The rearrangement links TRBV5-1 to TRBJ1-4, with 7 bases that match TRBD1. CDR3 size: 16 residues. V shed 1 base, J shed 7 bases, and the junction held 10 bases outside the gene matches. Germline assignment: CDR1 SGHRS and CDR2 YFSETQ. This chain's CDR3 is CASSLSQGGRCEKLFF. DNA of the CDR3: TGCGCCAGCAGCTTGTCTCAAGGGGGCAGGTGTGAAAAACTGTTTTTT.

CDR3 residues: CASSEGSGYTF. DNA for the CDR3: TGTGCCAGCAGCGAAGGAAGTGGCTACACCTTC. The genes are TRBV21-1 and TRBJ1-2. TRBV21-1 is listed as a pseudogene. The CDR3 spans 11 residues.

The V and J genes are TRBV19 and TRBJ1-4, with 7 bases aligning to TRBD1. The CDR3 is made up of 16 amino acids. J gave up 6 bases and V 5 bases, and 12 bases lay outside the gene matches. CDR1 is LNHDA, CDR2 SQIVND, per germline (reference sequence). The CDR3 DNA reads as TGTGCCAGTAGTCCGAACACTGGACAGGAGGATGAAAAACTGTTTTTT. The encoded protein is CASSPNTGQEDEKLFF.

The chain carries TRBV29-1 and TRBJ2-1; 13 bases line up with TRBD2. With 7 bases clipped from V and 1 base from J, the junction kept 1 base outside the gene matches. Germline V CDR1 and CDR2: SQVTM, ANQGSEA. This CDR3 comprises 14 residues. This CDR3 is CSAGLAGSYNEQFF. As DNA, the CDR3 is TGCAGCGCGGGACTAGCGGGGTCCTACAATGAGCAGTTCTTC.

CDR3: CASSFSGSDGETQYF. In DNA form, the CDR3 reads TGTGCCAGCAGCTTTAGCGGGAGCGATGGAGAGACCCAGTACTTC. This sequence joins TRBV11-2 and TRBJ2-5, with 9 bases identical to TRBD2. V was clipped by 3 bases and J by 4 bases; unmatched bases: 6. Germline-derived CDR1 and CDR2 are SGHAT and FQNNGV. The CDR3 length is 15 residues.

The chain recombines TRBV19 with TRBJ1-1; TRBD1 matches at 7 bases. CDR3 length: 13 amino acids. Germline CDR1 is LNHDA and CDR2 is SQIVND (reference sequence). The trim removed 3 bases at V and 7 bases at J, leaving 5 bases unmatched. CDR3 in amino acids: CASSIGQAFEAFF. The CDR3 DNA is TGTGCCAGTAGTATCGGACAGGCCTTTGAAGCTTTCTTT. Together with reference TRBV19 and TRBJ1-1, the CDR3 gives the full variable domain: DGGITQSPKYLFRKEGQNVTLSCEQNLNHDAMYWYRQDPGQGLRLIYYSQIVNDFQKGDIAEGYSVSREKKESFPLTVTSAQKNPTAFYLCASSIGQAFEAFFGQGTRLTVV.

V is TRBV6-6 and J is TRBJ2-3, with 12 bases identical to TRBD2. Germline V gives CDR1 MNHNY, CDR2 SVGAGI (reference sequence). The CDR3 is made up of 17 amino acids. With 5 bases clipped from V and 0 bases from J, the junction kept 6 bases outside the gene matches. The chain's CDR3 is CASSPRLAGASTDTQYF. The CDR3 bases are TGTGCCAGCAGTCCGAGACTAGCGGGGGCTAGCACAGATACGCAGTATTTT.

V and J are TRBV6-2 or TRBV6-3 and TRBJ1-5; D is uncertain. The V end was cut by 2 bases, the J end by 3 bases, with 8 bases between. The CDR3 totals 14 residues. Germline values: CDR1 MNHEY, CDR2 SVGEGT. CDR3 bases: TGTGCCAGCAGTTACCGACGGCCCAATCAGCCCCAGCATTTT. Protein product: CASSYRRPNQPQHF.

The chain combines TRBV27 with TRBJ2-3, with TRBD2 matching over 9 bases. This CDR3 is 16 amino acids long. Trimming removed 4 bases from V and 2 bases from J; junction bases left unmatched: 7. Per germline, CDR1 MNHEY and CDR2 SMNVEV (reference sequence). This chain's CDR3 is CASSSRTSEDTDTQYF. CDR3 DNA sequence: TGTGCCAGCAGTTCCCGGACTAGCGAGGACACAGATACGCAGTATTTT.

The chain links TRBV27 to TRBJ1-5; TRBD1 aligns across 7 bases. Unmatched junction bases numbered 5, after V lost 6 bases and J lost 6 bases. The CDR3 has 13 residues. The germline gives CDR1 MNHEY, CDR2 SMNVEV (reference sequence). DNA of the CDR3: TGTGCCAGCAGGAAACAGGGGACTCAGCCCCAGCATTTT. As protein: CASRKQGTQPQHF.

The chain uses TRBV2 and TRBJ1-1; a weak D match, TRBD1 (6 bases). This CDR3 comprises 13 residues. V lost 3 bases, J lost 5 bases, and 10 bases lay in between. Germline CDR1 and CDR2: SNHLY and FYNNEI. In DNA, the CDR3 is TGTGCCAGCAGTGATGAGGGGGGGACTGAAGCTTTCTTT. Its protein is CASSDEGGTEAFF.

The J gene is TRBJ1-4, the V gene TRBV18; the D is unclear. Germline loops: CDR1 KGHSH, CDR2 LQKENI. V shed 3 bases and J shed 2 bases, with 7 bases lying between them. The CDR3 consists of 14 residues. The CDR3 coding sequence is TGTGCCAGCTCACCCCGGGATACTAATGAAAAACTGTTTTTT. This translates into CASSPRDTNEKLFF.

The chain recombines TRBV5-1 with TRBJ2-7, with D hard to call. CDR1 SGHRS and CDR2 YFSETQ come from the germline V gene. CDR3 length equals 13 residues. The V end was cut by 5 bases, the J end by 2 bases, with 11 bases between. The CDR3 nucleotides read TGCGCCAGCAGTAGTACATCTACCTACGAGCAGTACTTC. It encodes CASSSTSTYEQYF.

CDR3 in amino acids: CASSEWTGEKAFF. The CDR3, as DNA: TGTGCCAGCAGTGAATGGACAGGGGAAAAAGCTTTCTTT. This chain joins TRBV6-1 and TRBJ1-1, with 9 bases identical to TRBD1. This CDR3 is 13 amino acids long. CDR1 and CDR2 from the germline V gene are MNHNS and SASEGT. J was trimmed by 9 bases and V by 2 bases; bases with no gene match: 4.

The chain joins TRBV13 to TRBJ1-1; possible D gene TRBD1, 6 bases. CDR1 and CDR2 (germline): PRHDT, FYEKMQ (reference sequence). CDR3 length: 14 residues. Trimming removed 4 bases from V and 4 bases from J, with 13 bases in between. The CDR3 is CASSSGPRGTEAFF. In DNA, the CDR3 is TGTGCCAGCAGCTCAGGACCCAGGGGCACTGAAGCTTTCTTT.

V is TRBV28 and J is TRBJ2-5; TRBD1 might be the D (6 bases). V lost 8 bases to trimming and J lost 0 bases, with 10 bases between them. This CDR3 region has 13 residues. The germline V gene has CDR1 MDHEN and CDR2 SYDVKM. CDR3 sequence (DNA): TGTGCCAGCCGAACAGGGTACCAAGAGACCCAGTACTTC. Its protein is CASRTGYQETQYF.

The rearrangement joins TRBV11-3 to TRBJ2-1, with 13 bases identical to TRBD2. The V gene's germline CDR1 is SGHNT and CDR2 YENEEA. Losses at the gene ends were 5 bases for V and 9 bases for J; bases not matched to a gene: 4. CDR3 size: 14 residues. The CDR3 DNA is TGTGCCAGCAGCAAACTAGCGGGAGGGACTGAGCAGTTCTTC. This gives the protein CASSKLAGGTEQFF.

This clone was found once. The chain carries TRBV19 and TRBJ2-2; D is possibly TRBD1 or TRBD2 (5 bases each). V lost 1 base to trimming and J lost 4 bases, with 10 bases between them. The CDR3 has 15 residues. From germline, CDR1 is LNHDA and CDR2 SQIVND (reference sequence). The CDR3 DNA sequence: TGTGCCAGTAGTATAGGAGGGGCAGTCACCGGGGAGCTGTTTTTT. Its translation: CASSIGGAVTGELFF.

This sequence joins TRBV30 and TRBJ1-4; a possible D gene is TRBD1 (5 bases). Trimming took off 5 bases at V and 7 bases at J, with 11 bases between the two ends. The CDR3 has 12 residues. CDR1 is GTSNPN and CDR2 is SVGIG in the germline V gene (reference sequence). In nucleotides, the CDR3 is TGTGCCTGGGGGGACGGGCCTGAAAAACTGTTTTTT. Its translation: CAWGDGPEKLFF.

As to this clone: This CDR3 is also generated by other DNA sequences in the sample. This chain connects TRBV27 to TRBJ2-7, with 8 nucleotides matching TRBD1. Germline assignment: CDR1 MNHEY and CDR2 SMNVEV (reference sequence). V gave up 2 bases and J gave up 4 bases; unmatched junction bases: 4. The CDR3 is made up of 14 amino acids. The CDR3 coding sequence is TGTGCCAGCAGTTTAGGCAGGGGGCCGTACGAGCAGTACTTC. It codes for CASSLGRGPYEQYF.

DNA for the CDR3: TGTGCCAGTAGTTCGGGGGGCAGGACCACCTACGAGCAGTACTTC. Amino acids: CASSSGGRTTYEQYF. This sequence joins TRBV19 and TRBJ2-7; maybe TRBD2 (7 bases). Germline-derived CDR1 and CDR2 are LNHDA and SQIVND (reference sequence). This CDR3 is 15 amino acids long. V shed 5 bases and J shed 2 bases, with 16 bases lying between them.

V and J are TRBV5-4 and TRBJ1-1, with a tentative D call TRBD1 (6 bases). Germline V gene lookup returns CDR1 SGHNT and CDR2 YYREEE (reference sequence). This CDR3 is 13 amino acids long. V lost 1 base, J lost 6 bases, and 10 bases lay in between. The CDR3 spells CASSLSGVPEAFF. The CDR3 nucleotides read TGTGCCAGCAGCTTGTCAGGGGTTCCTGAAGCTTTCTTT.

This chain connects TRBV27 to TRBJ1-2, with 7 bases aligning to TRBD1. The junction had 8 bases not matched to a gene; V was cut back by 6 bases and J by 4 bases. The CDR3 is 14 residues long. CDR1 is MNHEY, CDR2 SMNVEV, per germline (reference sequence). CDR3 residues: CASRETGTVYGYTF. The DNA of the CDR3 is TGTGCCAGCAGGGAGACAGGGACAGTCTATGGCTACACCTTC.

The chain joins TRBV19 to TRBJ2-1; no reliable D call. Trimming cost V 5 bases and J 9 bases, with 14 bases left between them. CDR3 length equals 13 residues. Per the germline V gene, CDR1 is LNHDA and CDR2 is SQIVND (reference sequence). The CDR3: CASSPVRVGEQFF. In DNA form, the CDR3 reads TGTGCCAGTAGTCCCGTAAGGGTGGGTGAGCAGTTCTTC.

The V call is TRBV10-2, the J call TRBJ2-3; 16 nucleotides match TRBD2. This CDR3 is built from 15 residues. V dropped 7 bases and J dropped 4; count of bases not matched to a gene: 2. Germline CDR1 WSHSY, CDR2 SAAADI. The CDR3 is CASMGLAGGSDTQYF. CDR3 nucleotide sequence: TGCGCCAGCATGGGACTAGCGGGAGGGTCAGATACGCAGTATTTT.